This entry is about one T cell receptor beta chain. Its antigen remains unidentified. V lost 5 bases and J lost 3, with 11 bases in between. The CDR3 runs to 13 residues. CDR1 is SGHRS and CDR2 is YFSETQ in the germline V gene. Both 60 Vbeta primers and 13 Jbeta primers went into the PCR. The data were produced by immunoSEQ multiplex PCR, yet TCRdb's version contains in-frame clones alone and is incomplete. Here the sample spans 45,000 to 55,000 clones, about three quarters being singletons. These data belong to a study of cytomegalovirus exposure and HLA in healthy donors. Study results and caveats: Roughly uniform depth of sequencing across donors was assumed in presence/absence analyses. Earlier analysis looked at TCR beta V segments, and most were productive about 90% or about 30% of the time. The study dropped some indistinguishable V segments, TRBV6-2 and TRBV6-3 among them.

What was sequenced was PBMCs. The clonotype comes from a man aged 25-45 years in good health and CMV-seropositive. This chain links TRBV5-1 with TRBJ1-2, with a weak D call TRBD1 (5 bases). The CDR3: CASSLGGDYGYTF. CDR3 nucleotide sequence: TGCGCCAGCAGTCTGGGAGGGGACTATGGCTACACCTTC.